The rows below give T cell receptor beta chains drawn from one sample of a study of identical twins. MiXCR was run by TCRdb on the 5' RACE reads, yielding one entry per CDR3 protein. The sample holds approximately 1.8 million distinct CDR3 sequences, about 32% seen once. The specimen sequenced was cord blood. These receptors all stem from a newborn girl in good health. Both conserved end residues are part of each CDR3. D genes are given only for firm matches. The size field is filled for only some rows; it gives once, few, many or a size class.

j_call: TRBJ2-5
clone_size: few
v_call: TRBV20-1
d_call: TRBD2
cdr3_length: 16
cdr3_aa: CSARVGLAGTQRTQYF
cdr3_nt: TGCAGTGCTAGAGTGGGACTAGCGGGGACTCAGAGGACCCAGTACTTC

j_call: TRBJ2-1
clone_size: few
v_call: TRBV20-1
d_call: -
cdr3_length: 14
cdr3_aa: CSARDRRTPNEQFF
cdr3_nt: TGCAGTGCTAGAGATCGTAGAACCCCCAATGAGCAGTTCTTC

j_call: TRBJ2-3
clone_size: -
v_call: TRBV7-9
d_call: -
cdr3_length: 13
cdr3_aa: CASSPDLMDTRYF
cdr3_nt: TGTGCCAGCAGCCCAGATTTGATGGATACGCGGTATTTT

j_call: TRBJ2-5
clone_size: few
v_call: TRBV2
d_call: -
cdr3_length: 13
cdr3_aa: CASRETGRETQYF
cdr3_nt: TGTGCCAGCAGAGAGACAGGCAGGGAGACCCAGTACTTC

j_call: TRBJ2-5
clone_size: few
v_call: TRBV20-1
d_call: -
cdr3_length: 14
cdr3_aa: CSARTRFLVETQYF
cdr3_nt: TGCAGTGCTAGAACGAGATTCTTGGTGGAGACCCAGTACTTC

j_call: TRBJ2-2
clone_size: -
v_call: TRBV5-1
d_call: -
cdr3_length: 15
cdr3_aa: CASSPEVRVTGELFF
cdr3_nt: TGCGCCAGCAGCCCTGAAGTGCGGGTGACCGGGGAGCTGTTTTTT

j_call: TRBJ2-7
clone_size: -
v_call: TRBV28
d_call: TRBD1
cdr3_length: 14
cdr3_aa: CASSTPGTGHEQYF
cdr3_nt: TGTGCCAGCAGCACTCCGGGGACAGGTCACGAGCAGTACTTC

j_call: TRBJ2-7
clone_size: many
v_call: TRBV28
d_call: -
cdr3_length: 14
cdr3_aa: CASIPSGSAYEQYF
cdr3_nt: TGTGCCAGCATCCCTTCAGGGTCTGCCTACGAGCAGTACTTC

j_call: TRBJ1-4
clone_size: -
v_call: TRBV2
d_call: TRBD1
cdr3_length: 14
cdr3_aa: CASSERGRREKLFF
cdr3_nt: TGTGCCAGCAGTGAGAGGGGGCGCAGGGAAAAACTGTTTTTT

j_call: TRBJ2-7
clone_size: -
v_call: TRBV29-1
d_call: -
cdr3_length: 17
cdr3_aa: CSVAHLRRGQSPYEQYF
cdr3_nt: TGCAGCGTTGCCCATCTTAGGAGGGGGCAAAGCCCCTACGAGCAGTACTTC

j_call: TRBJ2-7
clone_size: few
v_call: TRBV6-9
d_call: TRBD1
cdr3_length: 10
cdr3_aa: CDKGGHEQYF
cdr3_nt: TGTGACAAAGGGGGCCACGAGCAGTACTTC

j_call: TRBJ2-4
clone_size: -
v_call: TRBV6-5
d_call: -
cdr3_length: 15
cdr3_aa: CASSPNRVAKNIQYF
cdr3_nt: TGTGCCAGCAGTCCCAACAGGGTGGCCAAAAACATTCAGTACTTC

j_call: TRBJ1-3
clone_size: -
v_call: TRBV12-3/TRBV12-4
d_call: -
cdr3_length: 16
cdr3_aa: CASRRQDGKGGNTIYF
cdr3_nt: TGTGCCAGCAGAAGACAGGACGGGAAGGGGGGAAACACCATATATTTT

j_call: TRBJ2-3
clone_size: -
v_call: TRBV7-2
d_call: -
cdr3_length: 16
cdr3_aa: CASSLATGWTTDTQYF
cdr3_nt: TGTGCCAGCAGCTTAGCGACAGGATGGACGACAGATACGCAGTATTTT

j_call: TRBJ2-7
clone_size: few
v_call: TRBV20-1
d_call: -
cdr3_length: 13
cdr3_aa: CSAPDYPTYEQYF
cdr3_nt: TGCAGTGCACCGGACTATCCAACCTACGAGCAGTACTTC

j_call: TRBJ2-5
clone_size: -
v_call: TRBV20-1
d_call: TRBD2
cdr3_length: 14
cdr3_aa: CSASTSGRRNEQYF
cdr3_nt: TGCAGTGCTTCCACTAGCGGGAGGCGAAATGAGCAGTACTTC

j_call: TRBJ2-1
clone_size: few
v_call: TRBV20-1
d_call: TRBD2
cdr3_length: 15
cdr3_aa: CSARERLAGVNEQFF
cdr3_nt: TGCAGTGCTAGAGAGCGCCTAGCGGGGGTCAATGAGCAGTTCTTC

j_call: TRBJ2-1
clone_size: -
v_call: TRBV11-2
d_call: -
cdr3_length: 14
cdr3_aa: CASSFRRSANEQFF
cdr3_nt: TGTGCCAGCAGCTTCCGCAGGAGCGCCAATGAGCAGTTCTTC

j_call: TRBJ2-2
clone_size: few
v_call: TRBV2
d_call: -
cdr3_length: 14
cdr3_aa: CARKGPTNTGELFF
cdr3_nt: TGTGCCAGAAAGGGACCGACGAACACCGGGGAGCTGTTTTTT

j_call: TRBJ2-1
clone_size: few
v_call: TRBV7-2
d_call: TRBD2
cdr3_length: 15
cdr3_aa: CASSLGLARGHEQFF
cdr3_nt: TGTGCCAGCAGCTTAGGACTAGCGAGAGGGCATGAGCAGTTCTTC

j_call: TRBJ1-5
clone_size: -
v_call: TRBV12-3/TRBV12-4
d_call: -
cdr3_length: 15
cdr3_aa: CASSDRRQPVEPQHF
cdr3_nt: TGTGCCAGCAGTGATAGGAGACAGCCTGTGGAGCCCCAGCATTTT

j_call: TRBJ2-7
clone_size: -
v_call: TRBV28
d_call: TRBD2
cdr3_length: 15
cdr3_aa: CASSFATSGSYEQYF
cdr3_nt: TGTGCCAGCAGTTTCGCGACTAGCGGGAGCTACGAGCAGTACTTC

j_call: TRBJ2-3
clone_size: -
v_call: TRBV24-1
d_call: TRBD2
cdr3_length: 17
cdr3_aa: CATSDGSGRASEDTQYF
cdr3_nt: TGTGCCACCAGTGATGGCAGCGGGAGAGCAAGTGAAGATACGCAGTATTTT

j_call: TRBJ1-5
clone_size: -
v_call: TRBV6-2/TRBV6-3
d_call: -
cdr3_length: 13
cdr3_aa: CASSRYRAQPQHF
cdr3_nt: TGTGCCAGCAGCCGTTACAGGGCCCAGCCCCAGCATTTT

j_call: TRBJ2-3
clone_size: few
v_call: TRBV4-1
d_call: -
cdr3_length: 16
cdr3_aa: CASSFPRAPPFDTQYF
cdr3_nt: TGCGCCAGCAGCTTTCCGCGGGCCCCTCCTTTCGATACGCAGTATTTT

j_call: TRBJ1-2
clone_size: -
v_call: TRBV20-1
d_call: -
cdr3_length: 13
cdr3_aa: CSAYEGGNCGYTF
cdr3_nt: TGCAGTGCTTACGAGGGAGGGAACTGTGGCTACACCTTC

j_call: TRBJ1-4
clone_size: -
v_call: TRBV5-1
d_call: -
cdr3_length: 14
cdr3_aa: CASSLPSGSEKLFF
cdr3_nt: TGCGCCAGCAGCTTGCCCTCAGGGTCTGAAAAACTGTTTTTT

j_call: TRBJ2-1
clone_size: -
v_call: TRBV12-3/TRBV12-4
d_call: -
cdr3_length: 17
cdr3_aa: CASSFSPRSSYYNEQFF
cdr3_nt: TGTGCCAGCAGTTTCTCCCCCAGGAGCTCGTACTACAATGAGCAGTTCTTC

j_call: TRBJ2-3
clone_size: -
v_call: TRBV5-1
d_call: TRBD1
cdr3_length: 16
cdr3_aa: CASSLWDRGYTDTQYF
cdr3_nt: TGCGCCAGCAGCTTGTGGGACAGGGGGTACACAGATACGCAGTATTTT

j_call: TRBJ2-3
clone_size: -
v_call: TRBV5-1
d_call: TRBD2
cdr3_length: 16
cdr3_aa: CASSLEPSGSSDTQYF
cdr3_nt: TGCGCCAGCAGCTTGGAGCCTAGCGGGAGCTCAGATACGCAGTATTTT

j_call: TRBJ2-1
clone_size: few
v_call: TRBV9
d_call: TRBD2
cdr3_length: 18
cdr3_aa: CASSVEGISGRAYNEQFF
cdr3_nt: TGTGCCAGCAGCGTAGAGGGGATAAGCGGGAGGGCCTACAATGAGCAGTTCTTC